Shown below are 8 T cell receptor beta chains from a single sample sequenced in a study of cytomegalovirus exposure and HLA in healthy donors. The PCR had 60 Vbeta and 13 Jbeta primers. The repertoire was sequenced with immunoSEQ multiplex PCR; TCRdb's copy has only in-frame clones and lacks some. The data contain under 200,000 clones, around three quarters of them seen just once; the ten biggest clones take up 2% to 2.5%. Specimen: PBMCs. These receptors were obtained from a woman in her 30s in good health and CMV-seropositive.

This sequence joins TRBV7-8 and TRBJ1-2, with 7 bases fitting TRBD1. The CDR3 contains 14 residues. Germline V gene data show CDR1 as SGHVS and CDR2 as FQNEAQ. V shed 5 bases and J 2 bases; nucleotides not matched to a gene: 5. The CDR3 protein is CASSPGTENYGYTF. Written as DNA, the CDR3 is TGTGCCAGCAGCCCCGGGACAGAAAACTATGGCTACACCTTC.

This chain uses TRBV5-5 with TRBJ1-5; D gene unclear. The germline CDR1 and CDR2 sequences are SGHKS and YYEKEE (reference sequence). CDR3 length: 12 amino acids. Trimming removed 4 bases from V and 4 bases from J, with 6 bases in between. CDR3 bases: TGTGCCAGCAGCCGTCAGAATCAGCCCCAGCATTTT. Amino acids: CASSRQNQPQHF. Using reference TRBV5-5 and TRBJ1-5 for the parts outside the CDR3, the full variable domain is DAGVTQSPTHLIKTRGQQVTLRCSPISGHKSVSWYQQVLGQGPQFIFQYYEKEERGRGNFPDRFSARQFPNYSSELNVNALLLGDSALYLCASSRQNQPQHFGDGTRLSIL.

The CDR3 DNA follows: TGCAGTGCTCTAAGGAGTGAAGCTTTCTTT. Translated, it gives CSALRSEAFF. The rearrangement links TRBV20-1 to TRBJ1-1, with D uncertain. Trimming cost V 5 bases and J 7 bases, with 8 bases left between them. Per germline, CDR1 DFQATT and CDR2 SNEGSKA (reference sequence). CDR3 size: 10 residues.

This clone appeared a single time. The rearrangement uses TRBV5-1 and TRBJ2-2, with 11 bases identical to TRBD2. The CDR3 has 16 amino acids. Germline CDR1 and CDR2: SGHRS and YFSETQ. With V trimmed by 3 bases and J by 6 bases, 7 bases remained unmatched. CDR3 sequence reads: CASSSTSGSEAGELFF. In nucleotides, the CDR3 is TGCGCCAGCAGCTCAACTAGCGGGAGTGAGGCCGGGGAGCTGTTTTTT.

The chain has TRBV9 and TRBJ2-2, with D tentatively TRBD2 (5 bases). The V gene's germline CDR1 is SGDLS and CDR2 YYNGEE. V was clipped by 4 bases and J by 4 bases, with 11 bases between them. This CDR3 has 14 amino acids. CDR3 coding DNA: TGTGCCAGCAGCTCACTGGCGGGCACCGGGGAGCTGTTTTTT. Protein: CASSSLAGTGELFF.

The gene calls are TRBV28 and TRBJ2-5; 8 bases align to TRBD1. The better agreement between TRBJ2-7 and the DNA end casts doubt on the J call. This CDR3 comprises 13 residues. The germline gives CDR1 MDHEN, CDR2 SYDVKM. The CDR3 nucleotides are TGTGCCAGCATTGACAGGGGAACCTACGAGCAGTACTTC. Its translation is CASIDRGTYEQYF.

V usage is TRBV7-2 and J usage is TRBJ2-7, with D perhaps matching TRBD1 (6 bases). Germline CDR1 SGHTA, CDR2 FQGNSA. The CDR3 is made up of 14 amino acids. V lost 3 bases and J 6 bases, leaving 15 bases between the germline ends. CDR3: CASSFWTDLGEQYF. The CDR3 DNA sequence: TGTGCCAGCAGCTTTTGGACAGACTTGGGCGAGCAGTACTTC.

This clone occurred a few times. The V gene is TRBV7-2, the J gene TRBJ2-3; 14 nucleotides match TRBD2. The CDR3 is 16 residues long. Germline lookup yields CDR1 SGHTA and CDR2 FQGNSA. V lost 3 bases, J lost 4 bases, and 3 bases stayed unmatched. The CDR3 DNA follows: TGTGCCAGCAGCTTGGGGACTAGCGGGGGTGCAGATACGCAGTATTTT. Amino acid sequence: CASSLGTSGGADTQYF.